Listed here are 11 T cell receptor beta chains from one sample, sequenced in a study of CD8+ T cells in alopecia areata. TCR sequencing used cDNA made by reverse transcription of extracted RNA. Sequencing was performed with immunoSEQ multiplex PCR; in TCRdb, only in-frame clones are kept and a portion is missing. The sample carries fewer than 350,000 clones, roughly 60% recorded once. Stated treatment: oral pan-JAK inhibitor, 5-10 mg twice daily. Sample: CD4+ T cells sorted from blood, taken at week 24, from a patient treated with tofacitinib. The receptors were gathered from a human donor with alopecia areata.

The chain links TRBV27 to TRBJ2-3, with D tentatively TRBD2 (6 bases). V lost 2 bases and J lost 0, with 18 bases in between. The germline gives CDR1 MNHEY, CDR2 SMNVEV (reference sequence). The CDR3 consists of 18 residues. Here the CDR3 reads CASSLQPTSRTSTDTQYF. In DNA, the CDR3 is TGTGCCAGCAGTTTACAACCCACTAGCAGGACTAGCACAGATACGCAGTATTTT.

V is TRBV6-1 and J is TRBJ1-2; 8 bases align to TRBD1. V shed 6 bases and J 4 bases; nucleotides not matched to a gene: 4. Germline V lookup: CDR1 MNHNS, CDR2 SASEGT. The CDR3 extends over 13 amino acids. CDR3 coding DNA: TGTGCCAGCAGGACAGGGGCTGCCTATGGCTACACCTTC. Protein product: CASRTGAAYGYTF.

The rearrangement links TRBV28 to TRBJ1-1; possible D gene TRBD1, 6 bases. The CDR3 consists of 14 residues. Germline V gives CDR1 MDHEN, CDR2 SYDVKM. V was shortened by 6 bases and J by 4 bases, with 15 bases between the two germline ends. CDR3 coding DNA: TGTGCCAGCAGGCAGACAGGAGCAGGCACTGAAGCTTTCTTT. It specifies CASRQTGAGTEAFF.

The sample holds one count of this clone. The chain uses TRBV5-4 and TRBJ2-3; D ambiguous. CDR1 SGHNT and CDR2 YYREEE come from the germline V gene (reference sequence). Trimming removed 0 bases from V and 2 bases from J, with 4 bases in between. The CDR3 runs 13 residues. This CDR3 reads CASSLDFTDTQYF. The CDR3 DNA reads TGTGCCAGCAGCTTGGATTTCACAGATACGCAGTATTTT.

This chain joins TRBV7-9 and TRBJ1-1; 8 positions match TRBD1. The junction had 14 bases not matched to a gene; V was cut back by 5 bases and J by 3 bases. CDR1 SEHNR and CDR2 FQNEAQ come from the germline V gene (reference sequence). The CDR3 is 17 amino acids. The CDR3 sequence is CASSTGQGALLDTEAFF. As DNA, the CDR3 is TGTGCCAGCAGCACCGGACAGGGTGCCCTGCTGGACACTGAAGCTTTCTTT.

This clone was detected only once. The chain combines TRBV29-1 with TRBJ1-2; D gene ambiguous. CDR3 length: 14 residues. The V and J ends lost 5 bases and 4 bases respectively, with 17 bases between them. Germline V gene sequence: CDR1 SQVTM, CDR2 ANQGSEA. The CDR3 loop is CSVLSPLTGYGYTF. DNA for the CDR3: TGCAGCGTTCTAAGCCCCCTCACGGGCTATGGCTACACCTTC.

V is TRBV5-4 and J is TRBJ2-1; 7 nucleotides align to TRBD2. Germline V CDR1 and CDR2: SGHNT, YYREEE (reference sequence). The CDR3 runs 16 residues. V shed 2 bases and J 8 bases; nucleotides not matched to a gene: 13. The CDR3 region has the DNA TGTGCCAGCAGCTTATTGACTAGCAGGGTGAGATATGAGCAGTTCTTC. This sequence encodes CASSLLTSRVRYEQFF.

This sequence joins TRBV5-1 and TRBJ1-2, with 7 bases aligning to TRBD1. Germline V gene data show CDR1 as SGHRS and CDR2 as YFSETQ. The V and J ends lost 4 bases and 6 bases, in that order; junction bases with no gene match: 3. The CDR3 extends over 12 amino acids. The DNA of the CDR3 is TGCGCCAGCAGCGGACAGGCGGATGGCTACACCTTC. Residues: CASSGQADGYTF.

The J gene is TRBJ2-5, the V gene TRBV4-1; TRBD2 might be the D (5 bases). Germline CDR1 reads MGHRA; CDR2 reads YSYEKL. Trimming left V 0 bases short and J 3 bases short, with 20 bases between. The CDR3 is 18 amino acids. Here the CDR3 reads CASSQERASTLGKETQYF. The CDR3 nucleotides read TGCGCCAGCAGCCAAGAGCGGGCATCTACCCTGGGGAAAGAGACCCAGTACTTC.

This clone came up a few times. The gene calls are TRBV11-2 and TRBJ2-7; no clear D. V was shortened by 3 bases and J by 4 bases, with 4 bases between the two germline ends. The CDR3 totals 11 residues. From germline, CDR1 is SGHAT and CDR2 FQNNGV. The CDR3 sequence: CASSFRYEQYF. For the CDR3, the DNA is TGTGCCAGCAGCTTTCGATACGAGCAGTACTTC.

V and J are TRBV4-3 and TRBJ1-2, with 9 bases lining up with TRBD1. The CDR3 has 15 amino acids. Germline lookup yields CDR1 LGHNA and CDR2 YSLEER. V gave up 2 bases and J gave up 6 bases; unmatched junction bases: 7. The CDR3 reads CASSQLDRGKDGYTF. DNA of the CDR3: TGCGCCAGCAGCCAATTGGACAGGGGAAAAGATGGCTACACCTTC.